This note documents a single T cell receptor (beta chain) sequence. No cognate antigen has been identified for it. No much larger clone is present one base from it, and per-base qualities are unavailable. The germline ends are 9 bases apart after V is trimmed by 6 bases and J by 6 bases. Looking up the germline V gene yields CDR1 MDHEN and CDR2 SYDVKM. CDR3 length: 12 amino acids, cysteine to phenylalanine. The only DNA kept is the CDR3, 36 bases in frame from the first base. Library preparation was by the immunoSEQ multiplex PCR assay. For the multiplex PCR, a mixture combining 60 forward primers for TCR Vbeta segments and 13 reverse primers for TCR Jbeta segments was used. A multiplex PCR assay on genomic DNA amplified the CDR3 region of rearranged TCR beta genes. The Illumina HiSeq System was used to sequence the amplified TCR beta libraries as 87-base-pair reads. Regarding the original processing steps: A later analysis counted some 74 million unique TCR beta chains across the approximately 700 repertoires, and 9 million to 14 million of these chains were shared by at least two donors. Raw reads were error-corrected and collapsed into unique sequences with a nearest-neighbor algorithm that merged closely related sequences to remove PCR and sequencing errors. To assign V, D and J gene segments, CDR3 sequences were aligned to IMGT reference sequences. Each retained sequence needed at least a six-nucleotide match to both a V gene segment and a J gene segment. Rearrangements were called productive when the CDR3 lacked stop codons and stayed in frame with V and J; all others were non-productive. CDR3 was defined by IMGT convention, running from the second conserved V-encoded cysteine to the conserved J-encoded phenylalanine. The earlier analysis of about 570 of the donors excluded any sequence lacking an unambiguous match to a single V gene segment. An earlier analysis of 587 of the donors called V segments functional above 56.7% productive rearrangements and segregating when the between-donor standard deviation exceeded 5%. To diagnose cytomegalovirus status from the catalog of TCR beta chain sequences, a statistical classification framework was built. In a later analysis, V and J genes were assigned by comparing TCR nucleotide sequences against IMGT/GENE-DB human TR gene sequences. The TCRdist pipeline was used in a later analysis to assign CDR3 sequences and most-parsimonious VDJ recombination scenarios. A later analysis defined each TCR beta chain by its CDR3 amino acid sequence plus V-gene family, and excluded reads lacking a unique V-gene family. In a later analysis, 450 to 600 highly shared, low-generation-probability nucleotide sequences were removed to address suspected cross-contamination and a sequencing artifact. In a later analysis, a clonal expansion index for each public chain was calculated from normalized within-repertoire ranks of inferred template counts. A later analysis computed generation probabilities with a VDJ recombination model fitted to out-of-frame rearrangements, and checked the results against IGoR. In a later analysis, hypergeometric tests were used to score TCR-TCR, TCR-HLA and TCR-CMV co-occurrence, with a repertoire-size bias correction applied to TCR pairs. A later analysis estimated false discovery rates by permuting HLA or CMV assignments 20 times. In a later analysis, co-occurring TCRs were grouped with DBSCAN, and TCRdist sequence similarity was added when clustering was performed within HLA-allele-positive subsets. Repertoires with fewer than 30,000 or more than 120,000 public chains were left out of co-occurrence clustering, as were five repertoires with anomalous nucleotide sharing. In TCRdb, the immuneACCESS table is reduced to in-frame sequences with V and J assigned. These tables do not hold every clone; where another copy was compared, an unresolved V gene accounts for under half, and the others remain unexplained. That table supplies the V and J calls and clone size; D and trimming were determined from the DNA. For this sample there are approximately 150,000 clones; over 80% appear just once. In total, the top ten clones hold approximately 3% of the sample.

This record comes from a study of cytomegalovirus exposure and HLA in healthy donors (dated by TCRdb to 2015 to 2018). Some background on the complete study: An earlier analysis of 587 of the donors reported 276 Gb of sequence data and 100 million to 120 million unique TCR beta sequences obtained from some 200 million T cells. A later genetic analysis used genome-wide SNP genotypes for about 55% of the 666 donors, treating that subset as a discovery cohort. To predict cytomegalovirus infection status, the study combined high-throughput TCR immunosequencing, statistical association of individual TCRs with disease status, and machine learning. Across around 400 genotyped donors of the cohort, an average of roughly 200,000 unique TCR beta nucleotide sequences per donor were sequenced, and roughly a sixth of those sequences were non-productive. The study aimed to test whether signatures of past pathogen exposure could be identified by cataloging public T cell receptors. The number of donors typed differed by locus, with about 629-630 for A, B, C, DRB1 and DQB1, approximately 500 for DQA1, 600 to 610 for DPA1, and some 440 for DPB1. The later analysis used no new phenotypic data to find candidate immune exposures, relying instead on TCR beta sequences and their occurrence across donors. The study profiled the T cell repertoires of around 700 subjects by immunosequencing and related them to cytomegalovirus serostatus. Five DR-DQ haplotypes were treated as single units for association and clustering because of strong linkage in the cohort. Class I and class II HLA loci were covered by the typing at four-digit resolution. To study patterns of TCR occurrence, a later analysis re-analyzed previously published TCR beta repertoires from more than 550 donors and added high-resolution HLA genotyping. Donor age, sex, ethnicity and CMV serostatus were compiled together with the repertoire data. An earlier analysis of more than 450 of the donors used high-throughput TCR beta sequencing to judge whether each TCR beta V gene segment behaved as functional or pseudogenic. Of the 398 genotyped donors, more than 75% were placed in the genetic ancestry cluster associated with self-reported Caucasian donors. Every repertoire in the discovery cohort had been generated on one and the same sequencing platform. Roughly 290 gigabases of sequencing data and 70 million to 95 million unique TCR sequences made up an early release that covered roughly 670 HLA-typed donors. Along with the roughly 670-subject first cohort, a separate validation cohort of around 120 different subjects was used.

The investigation overall reported the following: According to a later analysis, most CMV-associated TCR beta chains appeared to be HLA-restricted, and the HLA associations seemed to be driven largely by CMV exposure. In this cohort, only TCR beta chains were sequenced, and detectable features were limited by the absence of alpha or paired-chain data. HLA typing was unavailable for some donors at each locus, so association tests used only the typed subset. An earlier analysis of around 540 of the donors showed that most TCR beta V segments appeared in productive rearrangements either about 87% or about 30% of the time, which broadly matched IMGT annotations. A later analysis found that TCR association rates varied across HLA loci, with DRB1 alleles showing the most associated TCRs and HLA-C alleles the fewest. Assigning TCR associations to individual alleles was difficult when HLA alleles, especially DR and DQ, strongly co-occurred. Some 15 rarely observed V segments, including chromosome 9 orphons, were excluded from the earlier analysis of some 590 of the donors because counts were too low. A later analysis associated roughly 17,000 TCR beta sequences with specific HLA alleles at a false discovery rate of 0.05. A later analysis found that HLA-associated TCR beta chains were more clonally expanded and had lower generation probabilities than equally common non-associated chains. In a later genetic analysis, a missense DCLRE1C variant was associated with V-gene and J-gene trimming of TCR beta chains, and the association was replicated in an independent cohort. It was suggested by the authors that the approach could potentially be generalized to other disease states and immunological phenotypes. A further reported finding was that TCR beta sequences accurately predicted the HLA-A and HLA-B alleles for most subjects in the first cohort. The 87-base-pair reads could not distinguish some IMGT-functional V segments, including TRBV6-2 and TRBV6-3, so those segments were excluded. The presence/absence analyses assumed that sequencing depth was roughly uniform across donors, and that assumption may not be true. The sequencing pipeline was judged likely to have produced a cluster of highly shared sequence variants as a technical artifact. A later analysis reported that several top co-occurrence clusters appeared linked to parvovirus B19, influenza, CMV and Epstein-Barr virus. In vitro tests confirmed that a few of the cytomegalovirus-associated TCR beta chains recognize cytomegalovirus antigens. Correlated functional status among segregating V segments might reflect linkage disequilibrium, but an unknown experimental factor could not be ruled out. CMV serostatus was the only immune exposure information available for the cohort. The study listed 164 TCR beta chains as associated with cytomegalovirus. Across donors, most TCR sequences were observed very rarely, whereas some public TCRs were present in many individuals. Cytomegalovirus status was reported to be diagnosed by the classifier with high specificity and sensitivity in both the original and validation cohorts. In a later genetic analysis, fewer N-insertions in productive TCRs were reported among donors in an Asian-associated ancestry cluster than the approximately 670-donor mean.

The cohort was made up of under 800 healthy bone marrow donors. At the time of sampling, every cohort member was nominally healthy, though immune exposures that went unrecorded were likely present. The donor was CMV seronegative and was included in the group of several hundred seronegative cohort members. A peripheral blood sample was collected from each donor, and TCR beta sequencing was performed on peripheral blood mononuclear cells. The Qiagen DNeasy Blood Extraction Kit was used to extract genomic DNA from the blood cell samples. This sequence was found in a male donor in good health and CMV-seronegative. Rearrangement joined TRBV28 to TRBJ1-5, and perhaps TRBD1 as D gene, on 6 matching bases. The sample consisted of PBMCs. The DNA reads as follows: TGTGCCAGCAGGATACAGGGTCAGCCCCAGCATTTT. Its coded protein is CASRIQGQPQHF. The full variable domain, completed from the reference TRBV28 and TRBJ1-5 proteins outside the CDR3, reads DVKVTQSSRYLVKRTGEKVFLECVQDMDHENMFWYRQDPGLGLRLIYFSYDVKMKEKGDIPEGYSVSREKKERFSLILESASTNQTSMYLCASRIQGQPQHFGDGTRLSIL.